Listed here are 25 T cell receptor beta chains from one sample, sequenced in a study of spatial heterogeneity in lung cancer (dated by TCRdb to about 2019). Receptors were amplified or captured by 5' RACE. Sequencing used a NextSeq 500. TCRdb's own reprocessing of the public reads used fastp at Q25 and MiXCR and kept productive beta chains. Each CDR3 protein appears once, grouped with its most common genes and DNA. For this sample there are tens of thousands of distinct CDR3 sequences; roughly 8% appear just once. The top ten clonotypes cover roughly 28% of the sample. This specimen's time point label, interpreted: sample taken at primary tumor resection. The sequenced sample was PBMCs, obtained at surgery. These receptors all stem from a male donor with early-stage non-small cell lung cancer.

This clonotype showed up many times. The chain employs TRBV11-1 and TRBJ1-2; D ambiguous. Per germline, CDR1 SGHAT and CDR2 FQDESV (reference sequence). V was pared by 4 bases and J by 2 bases, with 11 bases between. The CDR3 spans 14 residues. DNA of the CDR3: TGTGCCAGCAGCTCGACAACCGTAAACTATGGCTACACCTTC. Translating gives CASSSTTVNYGYTF.

The rearrangement links TRBV20-1 to TRBJ2-2; 8 bases map to TRBD2. CDR3 length equals 14 residues. Germline V gene lookup returns CDR1 DFQATT and CDR2 SNEGSKA (reference sequence). V gave up 0 bases and J gave up 10 bases; unmatched junction bases: 7. Here the CDR3 DNA reads TGCAGTGCTAGAGACCCCCGGGGGGGGTTGGAGCTGTTTTTT. Translating it yields CSARDPRGGLELFF.

This clonotype was found many times. This sequence joins TRBV6-6 and TRBJ2-2, with 14 positions matching TRBD2. The CDR3 length is 16 residues. Germline CDR1 MNHNY, CDR2 SVGAGI (reference sequence). J was trimmed by 1 base and V by 11 bases; bases with no gene match: 6. The CDR3 protein is CAGGTSGGVNTGELFF. In nucleotides, the CDR3 is TGTGCCGGAGGGACTAGCGGGGGCGTGAACACCGGGGAGCTGTTTTTT.

The gene calls are TRBV6-5 and TRBJ2-1, with 8 nucleotides matching TRBD2. This CDR3 is 15 amino acids long. Germline V gives CDR1 MNHEY, CDR2 SVGAGI. Unmatched junction bases numbered 9, after V lost 4 bases and J lost 7 bases. CDR3 DNA: TGTGCCAGCAGTTCGCTAGCGGGCCCGGGGAATGAGCAGTTCTTC. Translated, it gives CASSSLAGPGNEQFF.

This clonotype was observed a few times. The rearrangement uses TRBV11-2 and TRBJ2-3; D might be TRBD1 (6 bases). The V gene's germline CDR1 is SGHAT and CDR2 FQNNGV. Trimming cost V 1 base and J 9 bases, with 14 bases left between them. This CDR3 has 14 amino acids. The CDR3 nucleotides are TGTGCCAGCAGCTTAGGAAACACAGGGACCACGCAGTATTTT. This translates into CASSLGNTGTTQYF.

This clonotype was seen a handful of times. The V and J genes are TRBV7-3 and TRBJ2-3; perhaps TRBD1 as D (6 bases). Trimming took off 2 bases at V and 0 bases at J, with 18 bases between the two ends. The V gene's germline CDR1 is SGHTA and CDR2 FQGTGA. This CDR3 is 18 amino acids long. The CDR3 nucleotides are TGTGCCAGCAGCTTAGGGATCGGTTCGGACAGTAGCACAGATACGCAGTATTTT. Translating it yields CASSLGIGSDSSTDTQYF.

This clonotype was picked up many times. The chain uses TRBV11-2 and TRBJ2-3, with D uncertain. V was trimmed by 1 base and J by 4 bases, leaving 12 bases between them. The CDR3 loop spans 15 amino acids. Germline CDR1 SGHAT, CDR2 FQNNGV. CDR3 residues: CASSLVTGFADTQYF. In nucleotides, the CDR3 is TGTGCCAGCAGCTTAGTTACTGGGTTTGCAGATACGCAGTATTTT.

This clonotype appeared many times. The chain uses TRBV7-9 and TRBJ1-4, with D unclear. The germline CDR1 and CDR2 sequences are SEHNR and FQNEAQ (reference sequence). Trimming removed 0 bases from V and 8 bases from J, with 7 bases in between. The CDR3 is made up of 13 amino acids. The CDR3 sequence is CASSLAGGEKLFF. As DNA, the CDR3 is TGTGCCAGCAGCTTAGCAGGTGGCGAAAAACTGTTTTTT.

V gene TRBV30 combines with J gene TRBJ1-5, with TRBD1 identical over 10 bases. The ends lost 2 bases at V and 6 bases at J; junction bases unmatched: 4. Germline V gene data show CDR1 as GTSNPN and CDR2 as SVGIG (reference sequence). This CDR3 is built from 14 residues. The DNA for the CDR3 is TGTGCCTGGAGTTTGGGGACAGGGGCTCAGCCCCAGCATTTT. Its translation: CAWSLGTGAQPQHF.

This clonotype was seen repeatedly, ten times or more. The chain links TRBV7-2 to TRBJ1-6, with 7 bases fitting TRBD1. Germline assignment: CDR1 SGHTA and CDR2 FQGNSA. Germline trimming cut 0 bases from V and 9 bases from J; bases unmatched to any gene: 8. The CDR3 loop spans 16 amino acids. CDR3 amino acids: CASSLAHPAGGSPLHF. The CDR3 DNA is TGTGCCAGCAGCTTAGCGCATCCAGCAGGGGGTTCACCCCTCCACTTT.

This clonotype was recorded many times. The V call is TRBV4-3, the J call TRBJ2-2, with 7 bases aligning to TRBD2. V dropped 5 bases and J dropped 7; count of bases not matched to a gene: 7. This CDR3 spans 14 amino acids. The germline gives CDR1 LGHNA, CDR2 YSLEER. CDR3 residues: CASSDGLVGGELFF. CDR3 sequence (DNA): TGCGCCAGCAGCGATGGACTAGTGGGCGGGGAGCTGTTTTTT.

In DNA form, the CDR3 reads TGTGCCAGCAGACCGGGACAGGGGGCAACGCAGTATTTT. It is translated as CASRPGQGATQYF. This chain connects TRBV6-5 to TRBJ2-3, with 12 nucleotides matching TRBD1. Germline-derived CDR1 and CDR2 are MNHEY and SVGAGI. The CDR3 sequence is 13 residues long. V dropped 6 bases and J dropped 9; count of bases not matched to a gene: 4.

Many counts were recorded for this clonotype. The V call is TRBV12-3 or TRBV12-4, the J call TRBJ2-7; D remains unclear. The germline V and J ends were trimmed by 7 bases and 7 bases, with 20 bases remaining between them. The CDR3 covers 14 residues. The CDR3, as DNA: TGTGCCAGCACCACTCCCGACAAATTGTATGAGCAGTACTTC. Protein: CASTTPDKLYEQYF.

This chain connects TRBV20-1 to TRBJ1-2; TRBD1 might be the D (5 bases). The CDR3 is made up of 13 amino acids. The germline V gene encodes CDR1 DFQATT and CDR2 SNEGSKA (reference sequence). Trimming took 1 base from V and 3 from J, leaving 9 bases between them. The CDR3 here is CSARVGGDYGYTF. CDR3 in DNA: TGCAGTGCTAGAGTGGGAGGGGACTATGGCTACACCTTC.

J is TRBJ2-3 and V is TRBV21-1; the table's D gene call, TRBD2, was not cross checked with the DNA. TRBV21-1 is annotated as a pseudogene. The CDR3 contains 15 residues. In DNA form, the CDR3 reads TGTGCCAGCAGCGTTTACGGGAGGGCAACAGATACGCAGTATTTT. It encodes CASSVYGRATDTQYF.

The chain uses TRBV7-2 and TRBJ2-1; the D gene is possibly TRBD2 (6 bases). The germline gives CDR1 SGHTA, CDR2 FQGNSA. The CDR3 covers 14 residues. Trimming took off 5 bases at V and 8 bases at J, with 16 bases between the two ends. Here the CDR3 reads CASSGRRRVDEQFF. CDR3 DNA sequence: TGTGCCAGCAGCGGGAGGAGACGGGTGGATGAGCAGTTCTTC.

This clonotype appeared many times. A read error is likely, as this CDR3 ends without the conserved phenylalanine or tryptophan. The limits of the CDR3 on the DNA are not certain, so only TCRdb's listed CDR3 is given. V gene TRBV7-9 combines with J gene TRBJ2-3. Germline V gene data show CDR1 as SEHNR and CDR2 as FQNEAQ (reference sequence). The CDR3 has 9 residues if both end residues are counted. This CDR3 is CASSLASSV.

The genes are TRBV6-6 and TRBJ2-3; 8 bases agree with TRBD1. With 7 bases clipped from V and 6 bases from J, the junction kept 12 bases outside the gene matches. Looked up from germline, CDR1 is MNHNY and CDR2 is SVGAGI (reference sequence). The length of the CDR3 is 15 residues. The CDR3 region is CASIDRGGGSDTQYF. The CDR3 region has the DNA TGTGCCAGCATTGACAGGGGAGGAGGTTCCGATACGCAGTATTTT.

This clonotype was seen ten or more times. CDR3 region: CASSPADRGPEQYV. The CDR3 bases are TGTGCCAGCAGTCCAGCGGACAGGGGGCCGGAGCAGTACGTC. The V call is TRBV28, the J call TRBJ2-7; 11 bases agree with TRBD1. This CDR3 contains 14 residues. V trimming: 5 bases; J trimming: 7 bases; junction bases outside the gene matches: 7. Germline V lookup: CDR1 MDHEN, CDR2 SYDVKM.

This clonotype showed up just a few times. The genes are TRBV27 and TRBJ2-1; D not resolved. Trimming removed 8 bases from V and 2 bases from J, with 16 bases in between. The CDR3 consists of 15 residues. Germline-derived CDR1 and CDR2 are MNHEY and SMNVEV (reference sequence). The CDR3 region is CASQARTVPYNEQFF. CDR3 coding DNA: TGTGCCAGCCAAGCAAGAACCGTCCCCTACAATGAGCAGTTCTTC.

The V call is TRBV11-3, the J call TRBJ1-2; no reliable D call. This CDR3 has 13 residues. In germline, CDR1 is SGHNT, CDR2 YENEEA. V lost 5 bases, J lost 8 bases, and 15 bases lay in between. CDR3 nucleotide sequence: TGTGCCAGCAGCCCAGGCCTCGGGGTCGGCTACACCTTC. Translation gives CASSPGLGVGYTF.

A few counts support this clonotype. V and J are TRBV7-2 and TRBJ2-5; the D gene is possibly TRBD2 (5 bases). The CDR3 has 13 residues. Trimming left V 1 base short and J 5 bases short, with 8 bases between. Germline V CDR1 and CDR2: SGHTA, FQGNSA. Here the CDR3 reads CASSLVSGETQYF. The CDR3 DNA reads TGTGCCAGCAGCTTAGTATCGGGGGAGACCCAGTACTTC.

The rearrangement uses TRBV20-1 and TRBJ1-1; 7 positions agree with TRBD1. Unmatched junction bases numbered 8, after V lost 6 bases and J lost 1 base. The CDR3 extends over 14 amino acids. Germline lookup yields CDR1 DFQATT and CDR2 SNEGSKA (reference sequence). CDR3 sequence: CSAYRTGQNTEAFF. The CDR3 nucleotides are TGCAGTGCGTACCGGACAGGCCAGAACACTGAAGCTTTCTTT.

The table lists this clonotype with many counts. The rearrangement uses TRBV4-2 and TRBJ2-1; D remains ambiguous. Germline-derived CDR1 and CDR2 are LGHNA and YNFKEQ. There are 14 residues in the CDR3. Between the trimmed V and J ends, which lost 1 base and 6 bases, there was a span of 10 bases. The CDR3 sequence is CASSQVSPGNEQFF. CDR3 bases: TGTGCCAGCAGCCAAGTTTCACCAGGCAATGAGCAGTTCTTC.

This clonotype was seen a few times. V is TRBV5-1 and J is TRBJ2-3; 7 bases are shared with TRBD1. The CDR3 spans 15 residues. V gave up 0 bases and J gave up 4 bases; unmatched junction bases: 5. The germline gives CDR1 SGHRS, CDR2 YFSETQ. The CDR3 reads CASSLADREPDTQYF. CDR3 in DNA: TGCGCCAGCAGCTTGGCTGACAGGGAACCAGATACGCAGTATTTT.